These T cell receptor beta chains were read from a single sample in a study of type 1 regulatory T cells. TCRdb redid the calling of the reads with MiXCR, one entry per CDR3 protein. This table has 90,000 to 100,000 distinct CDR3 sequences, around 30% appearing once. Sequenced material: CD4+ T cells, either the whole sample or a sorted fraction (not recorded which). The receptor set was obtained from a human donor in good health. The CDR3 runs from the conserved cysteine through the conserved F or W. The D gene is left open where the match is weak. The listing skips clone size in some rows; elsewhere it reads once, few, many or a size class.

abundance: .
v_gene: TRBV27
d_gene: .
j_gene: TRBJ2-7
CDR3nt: TGTGCCAGCAGTCCTACTATAGACAAGTACGAGCAGTACTTC
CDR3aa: CASSPTIDKYEQYF

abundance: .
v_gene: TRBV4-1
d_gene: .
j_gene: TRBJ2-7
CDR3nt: TGCGCCAGCAGCCACGACAGGTTCTACGAGCAGTACTTC
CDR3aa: CASSHDRFYEQYF

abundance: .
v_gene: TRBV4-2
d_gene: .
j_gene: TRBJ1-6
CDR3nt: TGTGCCAGCAGTCCCGGACATGAGGGGTCACCCCTCCACTTT
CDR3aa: CASSPGHEGSPLHF

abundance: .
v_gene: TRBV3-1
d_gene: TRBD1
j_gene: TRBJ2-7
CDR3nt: TGTGCCAGCAGCCAGAGACAGGGTGGAGCTGCCTACGAGCAGTACTTC
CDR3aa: CASSQRQGGAAYEQYF

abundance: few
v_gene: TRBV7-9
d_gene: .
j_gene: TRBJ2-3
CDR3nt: TGTGCCAGCAGCTTAGAGGGCACTATCACAGATACGCAGTATTTT
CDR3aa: CASSLEGTITDTQYF

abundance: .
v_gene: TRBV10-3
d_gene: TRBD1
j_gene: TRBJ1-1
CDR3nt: TGTGCCATCAATATAGACAGGGGCACTGAAGCTTTCTTT
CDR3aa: CAINIDRGTEAFF

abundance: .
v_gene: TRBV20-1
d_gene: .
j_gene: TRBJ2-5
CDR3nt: TGCAGTGCTAGAGATGAAAGAGGGTCCTGGTCCCAGTACTTC
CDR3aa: CSARDERGSWSQYF

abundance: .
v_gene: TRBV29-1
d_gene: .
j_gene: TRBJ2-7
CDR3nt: TGCAGCGTTGATTTTGGTTCCTACGAGCAGTACTTC
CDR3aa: CSVDFGSYEQYF

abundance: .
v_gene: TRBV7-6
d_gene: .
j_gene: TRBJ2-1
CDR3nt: TGTGCCAGCAGCTTTAGTGACAAGGGCAATGAGCAGTTCTTC
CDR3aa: CASSFSDKGNEQFF

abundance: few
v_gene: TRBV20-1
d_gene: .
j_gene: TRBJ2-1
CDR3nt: TGCAGTGCTATACCGGGGACTGTCAATGAGCAGTTCTTC
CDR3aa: CSAIPGTVNEQFF

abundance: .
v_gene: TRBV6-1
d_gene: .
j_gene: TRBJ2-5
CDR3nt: TGTGCCACCAAATGGACCTCGGGTTTCGGAGAGACCCAGTACTTC
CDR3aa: CATKWTSGFGETQYF

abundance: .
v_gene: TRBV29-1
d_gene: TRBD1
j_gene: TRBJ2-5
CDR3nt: TGCAGCGTAGACAGGGCAGAGACCCAGTACTTC
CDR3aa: CSVDRAETQYF

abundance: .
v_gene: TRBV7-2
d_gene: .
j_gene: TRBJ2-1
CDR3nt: TGTGCCAGCAGCTTAGGAACCCCTCCCAATGAGCAGTTCTTC
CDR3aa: CASSLGTPPNEQFF

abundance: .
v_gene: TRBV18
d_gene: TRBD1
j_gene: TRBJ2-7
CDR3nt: TGTGCCAGCTCACGGGGGACAGGTACCTACGAGCAGTACTTC
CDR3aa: CASSRGTGTYEQYF

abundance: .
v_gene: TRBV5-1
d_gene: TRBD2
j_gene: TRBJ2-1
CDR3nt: TGCGCCAGTCGGGGACTAGTTGTCTATGAGCAGTTCTTC
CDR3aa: CASRGLVVYEQFF

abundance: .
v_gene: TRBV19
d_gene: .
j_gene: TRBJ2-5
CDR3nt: TGTGCCAGTAGTATTTCACAGCAGGAGACCCAGTACTTC
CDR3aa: CASSISQQETQYF

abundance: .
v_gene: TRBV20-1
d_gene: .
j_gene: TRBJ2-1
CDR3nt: TGCAGTGCTAGAAGAGCCGGGCCGCGGGGACCCTACAATGAGCAGTTCTTC
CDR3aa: CSARRAGPRGPYNEQFF

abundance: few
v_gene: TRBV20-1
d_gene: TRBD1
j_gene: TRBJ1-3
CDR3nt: TGCAGTGCTAGCAGGCAGGGGGCGTCTTTGGGAAACACCATATATTTT
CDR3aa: CSASRQGASLGNTIYF

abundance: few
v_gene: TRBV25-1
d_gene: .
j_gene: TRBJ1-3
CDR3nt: TGTGCCGCACGGGGCTCTGGAAACACCATATATTTT
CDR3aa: CAARGSGNTIYF

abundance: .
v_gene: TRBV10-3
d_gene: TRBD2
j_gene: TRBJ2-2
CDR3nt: TGTGCCATCAGGGAAGGACTAGCAGACGGGGAGCTGTTTTTT
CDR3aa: CAIREGLADGELFF

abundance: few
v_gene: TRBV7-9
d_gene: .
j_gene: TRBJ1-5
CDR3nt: TGTGCCAGCAGCTTCCGGGATCAGCCCCAGCATTTT
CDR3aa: CASSFRDQPQHF

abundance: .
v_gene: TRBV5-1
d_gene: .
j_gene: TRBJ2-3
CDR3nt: TGCGCCAGCAGCTTGGCGCCCGGAGGGGGATTAAATACGCAGTATTTT
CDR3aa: CASSLAPGGGLNTQYF

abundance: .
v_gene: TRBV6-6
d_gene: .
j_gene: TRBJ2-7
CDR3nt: TGTGCCAGCAGTCTCGGGGGCGAGCAGTACTTC
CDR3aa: CASSLGGEQYF

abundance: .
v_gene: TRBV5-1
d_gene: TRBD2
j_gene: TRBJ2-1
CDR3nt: TGCGCCAGCAGCCAAACTAGCGTAACATACAATGAGCAGTTCTTC
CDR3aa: CASSQTSVTYNEQFF

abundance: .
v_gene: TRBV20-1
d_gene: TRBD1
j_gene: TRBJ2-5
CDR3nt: TGCAGTGCCCCTGGGCCGGGACAGCAAGAGACCCAGTACTTC
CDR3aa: CSAPGPGQQETQYF

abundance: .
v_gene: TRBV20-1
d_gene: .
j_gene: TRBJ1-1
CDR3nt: TGCAGTGCTAGGGGACTGTACACTGAAGCTTTCTTT
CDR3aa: CSARGLYTEAFF

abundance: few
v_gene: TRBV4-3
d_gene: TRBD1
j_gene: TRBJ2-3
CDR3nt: TGCGCCAGCAGCCAAGATTTGGGACAGCACACAGATACGCAGTATTTT
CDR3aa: CASSQDLGQHTDTQYF

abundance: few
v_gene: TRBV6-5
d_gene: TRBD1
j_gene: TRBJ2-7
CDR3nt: TGTGCCAGCAGTGGACAGGGGAGCTCCTACGAGCAGTACTTC
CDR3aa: CASSGQGSSYEQYF

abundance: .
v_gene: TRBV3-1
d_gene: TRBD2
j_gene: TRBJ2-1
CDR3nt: TGTGCCAGCAGCCAAGATAGGAAGCCTAGCGGGAATGAGCAGTTCTTC
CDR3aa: CASSQDRKPSGNEQFF

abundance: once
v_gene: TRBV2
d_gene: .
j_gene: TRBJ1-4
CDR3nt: TGTGCCAGCAGTGCAGGAAGGAGTAGTGAAAAACTGTTTTTT
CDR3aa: CASSAGRSSEKLFF

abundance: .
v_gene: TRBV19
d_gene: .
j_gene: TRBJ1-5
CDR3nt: TGTGCCAGTAGCTACAGGGAAACGCATCAGCCCCAGCATTTT
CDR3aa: CASSYRETHQPQHF

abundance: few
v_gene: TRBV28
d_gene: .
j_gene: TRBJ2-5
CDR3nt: TGTGCCAGCAGGGGGGAGTGGACCCAGTACTTC
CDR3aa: CASRGEWTQYF

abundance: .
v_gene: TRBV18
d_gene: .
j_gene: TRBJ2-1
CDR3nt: TGTGCCAGCTCCCGACCATTGCAGGGAGCCTTGAATGAGCAGTTCTTC
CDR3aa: CASSRPLQGALNEQFF

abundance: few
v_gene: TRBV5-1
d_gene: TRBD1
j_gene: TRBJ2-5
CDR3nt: TGCGCCAGCAGCTTCGGGGGACAGGGTCTGGGACTCCAGTACTTC
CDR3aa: CASSFGGQGLGLQYF

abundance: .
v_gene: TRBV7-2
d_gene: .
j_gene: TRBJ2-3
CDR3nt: TGTGCCAGCAGCAGGGACTTCACTAGCACAGATACGCAGTATTTT
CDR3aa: CASSRDFTSTDTQYF

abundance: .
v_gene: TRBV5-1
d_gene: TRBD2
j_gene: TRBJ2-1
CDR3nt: TGCGCCAGCAGCTTGGCCCTTCGGACTAGCGGGAGTTATGAGCAGTTCTTC
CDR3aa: CASSLALRTSGSYEQFF

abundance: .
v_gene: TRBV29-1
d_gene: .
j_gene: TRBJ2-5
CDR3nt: TGCAGCGTTGGAGCGGGTCCAGAGACCCAGTACTTC
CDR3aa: CSVGAGPETQYF

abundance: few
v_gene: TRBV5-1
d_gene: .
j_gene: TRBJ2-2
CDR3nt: TGCGCCAGCAGCGTGGACGGACTAATGAACACCGGGGAGCTGTTTTTT
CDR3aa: CASSVDGLMNTGELFF

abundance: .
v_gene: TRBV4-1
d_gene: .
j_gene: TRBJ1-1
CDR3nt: TGCGCCAGCAGCCAATACACGGACACTGAAGCTTTCTTT
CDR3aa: CASSQYTDTEAFF

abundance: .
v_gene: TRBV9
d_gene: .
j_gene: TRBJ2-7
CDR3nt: TGTGCCAGCAGCCCCTCCGAGGGGAGTTTGACCTACGAGCAGTACTTC
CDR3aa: CASSPSEGSLTYEQYF

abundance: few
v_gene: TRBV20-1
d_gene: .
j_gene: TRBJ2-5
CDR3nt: TGCAGTGCCTTAACAGGAGAGACCCAGTACTTC
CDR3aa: CSALTGETQYF

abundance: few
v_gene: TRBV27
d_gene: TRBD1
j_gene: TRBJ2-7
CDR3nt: TGTGCCAGCAGTGCCAATACGGACAGGGTCCACGAGCAGTACTTC
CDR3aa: CASSANTDRVHEQYF

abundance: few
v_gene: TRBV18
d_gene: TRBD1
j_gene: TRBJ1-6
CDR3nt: TGTGCCAGCTCACCCGAGACAGGGGGGAATTCACCCCTCCACTTT
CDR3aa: CASSPETGGNSPLHF

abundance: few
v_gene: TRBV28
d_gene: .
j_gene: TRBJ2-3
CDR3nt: TGTGCCTCCCGGATCCGGGATACAGATACGCAGTATTTT
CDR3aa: CASRIRDTDTQYF

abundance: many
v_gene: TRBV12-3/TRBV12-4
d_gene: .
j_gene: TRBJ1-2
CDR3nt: TGTGCCAGCAGTTCCGGGACCGCAAACTATGGCTACACCTTC
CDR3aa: CASSSGTANYGYTF

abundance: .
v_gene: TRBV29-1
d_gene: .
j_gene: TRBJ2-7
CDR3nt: TGCAGCGTCCTAGAGAGCTCCTACGAGCAGTACTTC
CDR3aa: CSVLESSYEQYF

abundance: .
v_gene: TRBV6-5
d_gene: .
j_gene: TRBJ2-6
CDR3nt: TGTGCCAGCAGGCTTGTGGGGGCCAACGTCCTGACTTTC
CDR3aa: CASRLVGANVLTF

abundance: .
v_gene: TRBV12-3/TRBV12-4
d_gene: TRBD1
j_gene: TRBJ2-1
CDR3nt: TGTGCCAGCATCGACAGGGGGGCGGTCGGAAAGCAGTTCTTC
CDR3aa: CASIDRGAVGKQFF

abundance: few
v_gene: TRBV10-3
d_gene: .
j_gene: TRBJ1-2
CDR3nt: TGTGCCCGAGCTGGCTACACCTTC
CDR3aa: CARAGYTF

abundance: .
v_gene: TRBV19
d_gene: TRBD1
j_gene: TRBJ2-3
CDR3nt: TGTGCCAGTAGCCCGGACAGGGCTAGCACAGATACGCAGTATTTT
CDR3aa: CASSPDRASTDTQYF

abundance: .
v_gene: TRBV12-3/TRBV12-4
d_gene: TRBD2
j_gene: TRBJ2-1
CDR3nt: TGTGCCAGCAGCACCACTAGCGGGAGGCGGGATGAGCAGTTCTTC
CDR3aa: CASSTTSGRRDEQFF

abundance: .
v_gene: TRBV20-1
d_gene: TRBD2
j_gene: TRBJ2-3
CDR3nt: TGCAGTGCTCGGGGGGAGAGCACAGATACGCAGTATTTT
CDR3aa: CSARGESTDTQYF

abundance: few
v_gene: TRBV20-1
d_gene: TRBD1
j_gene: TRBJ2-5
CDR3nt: TGCAGTGCTCCCGATCAGACAGGGGCGACGGAGACCCAGTACTTC
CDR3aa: CSAPDQTGATETQYF

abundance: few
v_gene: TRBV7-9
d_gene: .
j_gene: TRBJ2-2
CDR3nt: TGTGCCAGCAGGAAAAACAGGGACACCGGGGAGCTGTTTTTT
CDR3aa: CASRKNRDTGELFF

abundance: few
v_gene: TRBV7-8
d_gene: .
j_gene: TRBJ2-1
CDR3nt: TGTGCCAGCAGCTTAGGGGGGCTAGTCACATCCTACAATGAGCAGTTCTTC
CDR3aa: CASSLGGLVTSYNEQFF

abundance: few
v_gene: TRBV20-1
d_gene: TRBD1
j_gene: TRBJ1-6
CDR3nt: TGCAGTGCGGGCCCCCGGGACAGATATTCACCCCTCCACTTT
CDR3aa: CSAGPRDRYSPLHF

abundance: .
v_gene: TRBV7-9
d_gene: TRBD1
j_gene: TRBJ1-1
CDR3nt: TGTGCCAGCAGCCGGGACAGCCGGAACACTGAAGCTTTCTTT
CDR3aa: CASSRDSRNTEAFF